Below are 27 T cell receptor beta chains sequenced from a single sample in a study of beta chain features in type 1 diabetes. The study, taken as a whole, reports: For Type 1 diabetes patients, all four CD4+ subsets carried TCRB CDR3s that were moderately but significantly shorter.

The isolated RNA, all of it, was reverse transcribed, so expressed TCRB transcripts were what got sequenced. Clones were read by immunoSEQ multiplex PCR, and TCRdb kept only the in-frame ones, dropping some. The sample has around 310,000 clones, less than 15% seen once. Their cognate antigens are unknown. Source material: naive CD4+ T cells from blood. These receptors were obtained from a woman aged 18-35 years with type 1 diabetes.

This clone was seen a few times. Other DNA sequences of this sample code for an identical CDR3. The rearrangement joins TRBV7-2 to TRBJ2-3; 7 bases fit TRBD1. Germline-derived CDR1 and CDR2 are SGHTA and FQGNSA. V trimming: 4 bases; J trimming: 1 base; junction bases outside the gene matches: 2. The CDR3 spans 14 residues. CDR3 DNA: TGTGCCAGCAGCTCAGGACAGGGCACAGATACGCAGTATTTT. This gives the protein CASSSGQGTDTQYF.

The CDR3 reads CASSPLGSSTEAFF. The CDR3 DNA reads TGTGCCAGCTCACCATTAGGGAGTTCCACTGAAGCTTTCTTT. The chain recombines TRBV18 with TRBJ1-1; D call uncertain. Germline CDR1 KGHSH, CDR2 LQKENI. The CDR3 is made up of 14 amino acids. Between the trimmed V and J ends, which lost 2 bases and 4 bases, there was a span of 11 bases.

This clone appeared a few times. V and J are TRBV30 and TRBJ1-5; D call uncertain. With 1 base removed from V and 3 bases from J, the gap between germline ends came to 10 bases. CDR3 length: 14 amino acids. The germline V gene has CDR1 GTSNPN and CDR2 SVGIG (reference sequence). CDR3 nucleotides: TGTGCCTGGAGTGGTGGCTCGCTCAATCAGCCCCAGCATTTT. Residues: CAWSGGSLNQPQHF.

This clone was counted a few times. In DNA form, the CDR3 reads TGTGCCAGCAGTATGCTTGCGGGAGGGCCTCAAGAGACCCAGTACTTC. It specifies CASSMLAGGPQETQYF. The chain is built from TRBV28 and TRBJ2-5, with 9 bases aligning to TRBD2. Germline CDR1 MDHEN, CDR2 SYDVKM. Losses at the gene ends were 5 bases for V and 2 bases for J; bases not matched to a gene: 9. The CDR3 extends over 16 amino acids. Variable domain in full (rest from reference TRBV28 and TRBJ2-5): DVKVTQSSRYLVKRTGEKVFLECVQDMDHENMFWYRQDPGLGLRLIYFSYDVKMKEKGDIPEGYSVSREKKERFSLILESASTNQTSMYLCASSMLAGGPQETQYFGPGTRLLVL.

This clone was recorded a few times. The rearrangement uses TRBV7-9 and TRBJ2-5; 7 nucleotides match TRBD1. CDR3 length equals 15 residues. CDR1 and CDR2 from the germline V gene are SEHNR and FQNEAQ (reference sequence). After removal of 6 bases from V and 0 bases from J, the junction contained 7 bases not matched to a gene. CDR3 nucleotide sequence: TGTGCCAGCAGGAGTTGGACAGGCCACCAAGAGACCCAGTACTTC. It is translated as CASRSWTGHQETQYF. The variable domain in full, with the rest retrieved from reference TRBV7-9 and TRBJ2-5, is DTGVSQNPRHKITKRGQNVTFRCDPISEHNRLYWYRQTLGQGPEFLTYFQNEAQLEKSRLLSDRFSAERPKGSFSTLEIQRTEQGDSAMYLCASRSWTGHQETQYFGPGTRLLVL.

As DNA, the CDR3 is TGCGCCAGCAGCTCGGACAGGACCTACAATGAGCAGTTCTTC. Translation gives CASSSDRTYNEQFF. This chain uses TRBV5-1 with TRBJ2-1, with 7 bases that match TRBD1. Germline V gives CDR1 SGHRS, CDR2 YFSETQ. There are 14 residues in the CDR3. V was pared by 3 bases and J by 2 bases, with 2 bases of the junction left unmatched.

V is TRBV7-2 and J is TRBJ2-1; 7 nucleotides match TRBD2. The CDR3 runs to 16 residues. V dropped 4 bases and J dropped 3; count of bases not matched to a gene: 9. CDR1 SGHTA and CDR2 FQGNSA come from the germline V gene. The CDR3 protein is CASSYRRASGYNEQFF. The CDR3 region has the DNA TGTGCCAGCAGCTACCGACGGGCTAGCGGCTACAATGAGCAGTTCTTC.

V is TRBV18 and J is TRBJ2-7; 10 bases match TRBD2. The CDR3 sequence is 16 residues long. V lost 3 bases and J lost 6; bases outside the gene matches: 11. Germline CDR1 reads KGHSH; CDR2 reads LQKENI. The DNA for the CDR3 is TGTGCCAGCTCACCCAACACGCCCCTAGCGGGAGTCGAGCAGTACTTC. It is translated as CASSPNTPLAGVEQYF. Based on the CDR3 plus reference TRBV18 and TRBJ2-7, the full variable domain is NAGVMQNPRHLVRRRGQEARLRCSPMKGHSHVYWYRQLPEEGLKFMVYLQKENIIDESGMPKERFSAEFPKEGPSILRIQQVVRGDSAAYFCASSPNTPLAGVEQYFGPGTRLTVT.

This clone was seen many times. In nucleotides, the CDR3 is TGCAGCGTTGTGTACTACGAGCAGTACTTC. It is translated as CSVVYYEQYF. V usage is TRBV29-1 and J usage is TRBJ2-7; D remains ambiguous. Trimming left V 4 bases short and J 3 bases short, with 4 bases between. Per the germline V gene, CDR1 is SQVTM and CDR2 is ANQGSEA. CDR3 length: 10 residues.

The chain has TRBV7-2 and TRBJ2-5; TRBD1 agrees at 10 bases. Unmatched junction bases numbered 5, after V lost 10 bases and J lost 3 bases. This CDR3 has 13 amino acids. Germline V gene data show CDR1 as SGHTA and CDR2 as FQGNSA. The CDR3 loop reads CATRGTGEETQYF. The CDR3 region has the DNA TGTGCCACTAGGGGGACAGGGGAAGAGACCCAGTACTTC.

The chain couples TRBV9 to TRBJ2-1, with D perhaps matching TRBD2 (6 bases). V was trimmed by 1 base and J by 9 bases, leaving 17 bases between them. Germline CDR1 is SGDLS and CDR2 is YYNGEE. The CDR3 length is 15 residues. The CDR3 loop reads CASSVSLAPRTEQFF. Written as DNA, the CDR3 is TGTGCCAGCAGCGTAAGCCTAGCGCCGAGGACTGAGCAGTTCTTC.

This clone came up a few times. The chain uses TRBV19 and TRBJ2-5, with D tentatively TRBD1 (6 bases). This CDR3 has 13 residues. CDR1 is LNHDA, CDR2 SQIVND, per germline (reference sequence). V was trimmed by 7 bases and J by 5 bases, leaving 14 bases between them. As DNA, the CDR3 is TGTGCCAGTACCAACACTAGGGGGGAGACCCAGTACTTC. Translated, it gives CASTNTRGETQYF. Complete variable domain (other parts from reference TRBV19 and TRBJ2-5): DGGITQSPKYLFRKEGQNVTLSCEQNLNHDAMYWYRQDPGQGLRLIYYSQIVNDFQKGDIAEGYSVSREKKESFPLTVTSAQKNPTAFYLCASTNTRGETQYFGPGTRLLVL.

Remarks on this clone: Other DNA sequences in this sample translate to the same CDR3. The chain combines TRBV15 with TRBJ1-5; 9 nucleotides align to TRBD1. This CDR3 is 14 amino acids long. With V trimmed by 5 bases and J by 2 bases, 1 base remained unmatched. Germline V gene lookup returns CDR1 LNHNV and CDR2 YYDKDF (reference sequence). The CDR3 sequence is CATSRDRGNQPQHF. The DNA for the CDR3 is TGTGCCACCAGCCGGGACAGGGGCAATCAGCCCCAGCATTTT.

The chain carries TRBV4-1 and TRBJ2-7, with 9 bases aligning to TRBD2. Germline CDR1 reads MGHRA; CDR2 reads YSYEKL. Trimming cost V 4 bases and J 2 bases; bases outside gene matches: 9. The CDR3 consists of 16 residues. In DNA form, the CDR3 reads TGCGCCAGCAGCCCAACGAGGACTAGCGCGACCTACGAGCAGTACTTC. Protein sequence: CASSPTRTSATYEQYF.

V and J are TRBV11-2 and TRBJ2-3; TRBD2 aligns across 7 bases. V lost 5 bases, J lost 0 bases, and 11 bases stayed unmatched. Germline CDR1 reads SGHAT; CDR2 reads FQNNGV. The length of the CDR3 is 17 residues. CDR3 sequence: CASSTHRLAPSTDTQYF. DNA for the CDR3: TGTGCCAGCAGCACCCACCGACTAGCTCCTAGCACAGATACGCAGTATTTT. Based on the CDR3 plus reference TRBV11-2 and TRBJ2-3, the full variable domain is EAGVAQSPRYKIIEKRQSVAFWCNPISGHATLYWYQQILGQGPKLLIQFQNNGVVDDSQLPKDRFSAERLKGVDSTLKIQPAKLEDSAVYLCASSTHRLAPSTDTQYFGPGTRLTVL.

The rearrangement uses TRBV18 and TRBJ2-7; no firm D call. The CDR3 runs to 15 residues. Per the germline V gene, CDR1 is KGHSH and CDR2 is LQKENI. The V end was cut by 7 bases, the J end by 1 base, with 17 bases between. CDR3 sequence: CASFTTRSTSYEQYV. The CDR3 nucleotides are TGTGCCAGCTTCACCACGCGTAGCACGTCCTACGAGCAGTACGTC.

V gene TRBV29-1 combines with J gene TRBJ1-5, with 7 positions matching TRBD1. The CDR3 spans 16 residues. Germline values: CDR1 SQVTM, CDR2 ANQGSEA. With V trimmed by 6 bases and J by 2 bases, 13 bases remained unmatched. As DNA, the CDR3 is TGCAGCGTCGTGACCCGGGACAGCACGGGCAATCAGCCCCAGCATTTT. It specifies CSVVTRDSTGNQPQHF.

This clone turned up a few times. This chain links TRBV25-1 with TRBJ2-3; maybe TRBD1 (5 bases). The CDR3 sequence is 15 residues long. The germline CDR1 and CDR2 sequences are MGHDK and SYGVNS. Between the trimmed V and J ends, which lost 6 bases and 0 bases, there was a span of 13 bases. The CDR3 protein is CASRQQGLSTDTQYF. CDR3 DNA sequence: TGTGCCAGCAGACAGCAGGGCCTCAGCACAGATACGCAGTATTTT.

The chain recombines TRBV11-3 with TRBJ1-2; D is possibly TRBD1 (5 bases). The germline V gene has CDR1 SGHNT and CDR2 YENEEA. The germline V and J ends were trimmed by 0 bases and 5 bases, with 19 bases remaining between them. The CDR3 consists of 17 residues. CDR3 sequence (DNA): TGTGCCAGCAGCTTAGAGACCCGGACGGGGGGATATTATGGCTACACCTTC. This encodes CASSLETRTGGYYGYTF. The whole variable domain, filled in from reference TRBV11-3 and TRBJ1-2, reads EAGVVQSPRYKIIEKKQPVAFWCNPISGHNTLYWYLQNLGQGPELLIRYENEEAVDDSQLPKDRFSAERLKGVDSTLKIQPAELGDSAVYLCASSLETRTGGYYGYTFGSGTRLTVV.

This clone was seen a handful of times. The J gene is TRBJ2-6, the V gene TRBV2, with unresolved D. Per germline, CDR1 SNHLY and CDR2 FYNNEI. The CDR3 contains 15 residues. V lost 6 bases and J lost 2, with 11 bases in between. The CDR3 reads CASSNDNAGANVLTF. The DNA of the CDR3 is TGTGCCAGCAGCAACGACAACGCTGGGGCCAACGTCCTGACTTTC.

This clone was found a few times. V is TRBV2 and J is TRBJ1-5; D gene ambiguous. The CDR3 spans 16 residues. Germline V CDR1 and CDR2: SNHLY, FYNNEI. Trimming stripped 1 base from V and 4 bases from J, with 14 bases between. Written as DNA, the CDR3 is TGTGCCAGCAGTGAAGGGTTGTCGAGTACTAATCAGCCCCAGCATTTT. Its protein product is CASSEGLSSTNQPQHF.

This clone has only a few counts. The chain joins TRBV7-2 to TRBJ2-4, with D maybe TRBD2 (5 bases). Germline V CDR1 and CDR2: SGHTA, FQGNSA. This CDR3 region has 17 residues. Trimming left V 4 bases short and J 0 bases short, with 16 bases between. The CDR3 loop reads CASSSDGSGLAKNIQYF. The DNA of the CDR3 is TGTGCCAGCAGCTCCGATGGGTCCGGACTAGCCAAAAACATTCAGTACTTC.

This clone appeared a few times. The J gene is TRBJ2-1, the V gene TRBV6-6; a possible D gene is TRBD2 (5 bases). Germline V gives CDR1 MNHNY, CDR2 SVGAGI (reference sequence). V lost 0 bases and J lost 6, with 6 bases in between. CDR3 size: 13 residues. The CDR3 is CASSYSSGNEQFF. The CDR3 DNA reads TGTGCCAGCAGTTACTCGAGCGGCAATGAGCAGTTCTTC.

This clone was picked up a small number of times. V gene TRBV27 combines with J gene TRBJ2-7, with D tentatively TRBD1 (5 bases). V was pared by 2 bases and J by 0 bases, with 8 bases between. The CDR3 is 14 residues long. Germline values: CDR1 MNHEY, CDR2 SMNVEV (reference sequence). In nucleotides, the CDR3 is TGTGCCAGCAGTTTAAGACAGATCTCCTACGAGCAGTACTTC. Amino acids: CASSLRQISYEQYF.

This clone was seen more than once but under ten times. The V gene is TRBV5-1, the J gene TRBJ1-2; D not certain. Germline CDR1 reads SGHRS; CDR2 reads YFSETQ. V was cut by 0 bases and J by 6 bases, with 6 bases left in between. This CDR3 is built from 12 residues. CDR3 coding DNA: TGCGCCAGCAGCTTGGCTCTAGATGGCTACACCTTC. It encodes CASSLALDGYTF.

This clone has only one observation. V is TRBV6-1 and J is TRBJ2-1; D may be TRBD1 (7 bases). The CDR3 spans 16 residues. Germline V gene lookup returns CDR1 MNHNS and CDR2 SASEGT. Trimming stripped 4 bases from V and 1 base from J, with 14 bases between. As DNA, the CDR3 is TGTGCCAGCAGTGGGCGACAGGGAGGATCCTACAATGAGCAGTTCTTC. Translating gives CASSGRQGGSYNEQFF.

This clone occurred a few times. The chain is built from TRBV7-8 and TRBJ1-1, with a possible D match to TRBD1 (5 bases). In germline, CDR1 is SGHVS, CDR2 FQNEAQ. Trimming left V 4 bases short and J 0 bases short, with 12 bases between. This CDR3 has 15 amino acids. CDR3 sequence: CASSSLTAMNTEAFF. DNA for the CDR3: TGTGCCAGCAGCTCGTTGACAGCAATGAACACTGAAGCTTTCTTT.